This entry lists 7 T cell receptor beta chains sequenced from one sample in a study of regulatory T cells in long-lasting Graves disease. As to time point: persistent/refractory GD, antithyroid drugs over 5 years with positive TRAb. From RNA extracted from PBMCs, the TCR library was made. Libraries of TCR beta came from iRepertoire HTBI primers plus Arm-PCR of CDR3 regions. Each CDR3 protein gets one entry after TCRdb re-called the multiplex PCR reads with MiXCR. The sample has about 660,000 distinct CDR3 sequences; around 30% are singletons. The sample was peripheral blood mononuclear cells (PBMCs), taken when the disease was refractory, from a patient treated with antithyroid drugs. These receptors were taken from a female donor with Graves disease.

The chain joins TRBV6-5 to TRBJ2-7; D not certain. V was cut by 4 bases and J by 4 bases, with 11 bases left in between. Germline CDR1 and CDR2: MNHEY and SVGAGI. This CDR3 has 13 amino acids. The CDR3 nucleotides read TGTGCCAGCAGTTGGAGCGTGGGTTACGAGCAGTACTTC. Translating it yields CASSWSVGYEQYF.

This chain uses TRBV18 with TRBJ2-5; 8 nucleotides line up with TRBD2. Judging by the DNA end, TRBJ2-1 fits better; the J call may be wrong. Per germline, CDR1 KGHSH and CDR2 LQKENI. The CDR3 sequence is 14 residues long. CDR3 in DNA: TGTGCCAGCTCACGACCGGGACTAGAGCATGAGCAGTTCTTC. Protein sequence: CASSRPGLEHEQFF.

CDR3: CSARLAGAEQYF. CDR3 coding DNA: TGCAGTGCTAGACTAGCGGGAGCCGAGCAGTACTTC. V and J are TRBV20-1 and TRBJ2-7; TRBD2 matches 10 bases. The junction had 1 base not matched to a gene; V was cut back by 2 bases and J by 6 bases. CDR1 is DFQATT and CDR2 is SNEGSKA in the germline V gene (reference sequence). The CDR3 covers 12 residues.

The chain combines TRBV14 with TRBJ1-2, with 9 bases aligning to TRBD1. This CDR3 contains 17 residues. V trimming: 1 base; J trimming: 4 bases; junction bases outside the gene matches: 10. Germline V gene sequence: CDR1 SGHDN, CDR2 FVKESK. CDR3: CASSQGGQDRGGYGYTF. The CDR3 bases are TGTGCCAGCAGCCAAGGAGGGCAGGACAGGGGAGGCTATGGCTACACCTTC.

In DNA, the CDR3 is TGTGCCAGCAGCCGAGAAGGACTAGCGGGAACCGGGGAGCTGTTTTTT. This codes for CASSREGLAGTGELFF. This chain links TRBV14 with TRBJ2-2; the match to TRBD2 covers 12 bases. V dropped 4 bases and J dropped 5; count of bases not matched to a gene: 5. The CDR3 runs to 16 residues. Germline lookup yields CDR1 SGHDN and CDR2 FVKESK.

V usage is TRBV20-1 and J usage is TRBJ1-1; a weak D match, TRBD1 (6 bases). From germline, CDR1 is DFQATT and CDR2 SNEGSKA (reference sequence). CDR3 length: 15 residues. V was shortened by 2 bases and J by 10 bases, with 23 bases between the two germline ends. The CDR3, as DNA: TGCAGTGCTAGACCGGGGGACACTTTAACACAAGGAGCTTTCTTT. Its translation is CSARPGDTLTQGAFF.

This clonotype was detected ten times or more. This chain uses TRBV7-3 with TRBJ1-1, with D perhaps matching TRBD1 (5 bases). Germline CDR1 reads SGHTA; CDR2 reads FQGTGA. The CDR3 is 14 residues long. V dropped 4 bases and J dropped 1 base, with 10 bases sitting between them. CDR3 in DNA: TGTGCCAGCAGCTCCAGGGCGGGGAACACTGAAGCTTTCTTT. This translates into CASSSRAGNTEAFF.